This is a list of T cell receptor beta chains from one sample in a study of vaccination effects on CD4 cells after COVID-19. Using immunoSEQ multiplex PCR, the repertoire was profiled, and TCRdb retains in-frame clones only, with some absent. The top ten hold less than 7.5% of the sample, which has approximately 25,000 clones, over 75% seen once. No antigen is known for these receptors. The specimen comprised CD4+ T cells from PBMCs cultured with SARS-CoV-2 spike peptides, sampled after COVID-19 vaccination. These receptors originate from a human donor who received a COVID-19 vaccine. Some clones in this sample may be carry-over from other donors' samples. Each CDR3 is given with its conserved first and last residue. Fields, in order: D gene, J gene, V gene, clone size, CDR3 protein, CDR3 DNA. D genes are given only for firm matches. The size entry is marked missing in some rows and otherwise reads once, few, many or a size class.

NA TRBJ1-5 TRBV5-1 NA CASSLYTNQPQHF TGCGCCAGCAGCTTGTACACCAATCAGCCCCAGCATTTT
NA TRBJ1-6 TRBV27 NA CASSLRQGSHSPLHF TGTGCCAGCAGTTTAAGGCAGGGCAGTCATTCACCCCTCCACTTT
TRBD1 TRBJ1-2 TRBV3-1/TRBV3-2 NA CASSLRDRNYGYTF TGTGCCAGCAGCCTCCGGGACAGGAACTATGGCTACACCTTC
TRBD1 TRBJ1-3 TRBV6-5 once CASSYSWTGGNTIYF TGTGCCAGCAGTTATTCCTGGACAGGAGGAAACACCATATATTTT
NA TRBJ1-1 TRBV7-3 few CASSRGGPSTEAFF TGTGCCAGCAGCAGGGGTGGTCCGAGCACTGAAGCTTTCTTT
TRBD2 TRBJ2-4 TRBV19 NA CASSTTSTSGAKNIQYF TGTGCCAGTAGTACCACCTCGACTAGCGGTGCCAAAAACATTCAGTACTTC
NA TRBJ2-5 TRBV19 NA CASSRQVQETQYF TGTGCCAGTAGTCGACAGGTTCAAGAGACCCAGTACTTC
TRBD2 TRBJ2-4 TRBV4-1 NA CASSQDRNSGGANIQYF TGCGCCAGCAGCCAAGATAGGAATAGCGGGGGAGCAAACATTCAGTACTTC
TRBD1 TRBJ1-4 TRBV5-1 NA CASSTGQGPEKLFF TGCGCCAGCAGCACGGGACAGGGTCCTGAAAAACTGTTTTTT
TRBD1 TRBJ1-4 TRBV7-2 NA CASSLVGTERDKLFF TGTGCCAGCAGCTTAGTGGGGACAGAGAGGGATAAACTGTTTTTT
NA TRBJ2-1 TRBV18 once CASSPGANEQFF TGTGCCAGCTCACCAGGGGCAAATGAGCAGTTCTTC
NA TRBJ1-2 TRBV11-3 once CASSLAANIYGYTF TGTGCCAGCAGCTTGGCGGCTAATATCTATGGCTACACCTTC
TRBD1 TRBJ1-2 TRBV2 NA CATPDRDGYTF TGTGCCACGCCCGACAGGGATGGCTACACCTTC
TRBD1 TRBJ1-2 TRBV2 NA CASRGDRDYGYTF TGTGCCAGCAGAGGGGACAGGGACTATGGCTACACCTTC
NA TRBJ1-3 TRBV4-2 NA CASSQEETVSGNTIYF TGTGCCAGCAGCCAAGAAGAGACAGTCTCTGGAAACACCATATATTTT
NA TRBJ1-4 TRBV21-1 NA CASSKAQEGNEKLFF TGTGCCAGCAGCAAAGCGCAGGAGGGTAATGAAAAACTGTTTTTT
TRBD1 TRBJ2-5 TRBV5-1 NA CASSRQGGETQYF TGCGCCAGCAGCCGACAGGGGGGAGAGACCCAGTACTTC
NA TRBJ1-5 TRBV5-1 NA CASSPTGTDQPQHF TGCGCCAGCAGCCCGACGGGGACCGATCAGCCCCAGCATTTT
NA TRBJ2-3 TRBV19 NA CASGGLWRFTDTQYF TGTGCCAGTGGCGGCCTATGGAGATTCACAGATACGCAGTATTTT
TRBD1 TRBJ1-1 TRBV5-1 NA CASSLRDRAAEAFF TGCGCCAGCAGCTTACGGGACAGGGCCGCTGAAGCTTTCTTT
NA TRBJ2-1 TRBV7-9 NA CASSLNRDGEQFF TGTGCCAGCAGCCTAAACAGGGATGGGGAGCAGTTCTTC
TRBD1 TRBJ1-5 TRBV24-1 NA CATSDTRTGGSQPQHF TGTGCCACCAGTGATACACGGACAGGGGGCAGTCAGCCCCAGCATTTT